This T cell receptor beta chain was captured in a study of shared clonotypes between healthy human individuals. Across the study: There were three CD4 naive, three CD4 memory, two CD8 naive and one CD8 memory plates per donor.

Looked up from germline, CDR1 is SGHAT and CDR2 is FQNNGV. CDR3 length equals 17 residues. With 5 bases removed from V and 5 bases from J, the gap between germline ends came to 24 bases. TCRdb's copy holds only in-frame clones and misses some; the assay was immunoSEQ multiplex PCR. The repertoire consists of about a million clones, with about 75% occurring once and the leading ten covering 1.4%. The sequencing input was memory CD4+ T cells sorted from blood. The subset is: CD45RA-negative fraction. This chain links TRBV11-2 with TRBJ1-1; D possibly corresponds to TRBD1 (6 bases). This TCR was recovered from a man between 18 and 29 years old in good health. The CDR3 loop reads CASSRSGVGGAWTEAFF. CDR3 DNA sequence: TGTGCCAGCAGCCGATCAGGGGTTGGGGGGGCCTGGACTGAAGCTTTCTTT.